A single sample is the source of the 21 T cell receptor beta chains below, sequenced in a study of OX40 agonist ivuxolimab in advanced cancers. Profiling relied on immunoSEQ multiplex PCR, and the TCRdb table lists in-frame clones only, not all of them. The data contain tens of thousands of clones, approximately 90% of them singletons. The sample was CD4+ or CD8+ T cells sorted from blood, taken in a trial of the OX40 agonist ivuxolimab. These TCRs come from an adult with an advanced solid tumor such as melanoma, head and neck, liver or kidney cancer.

The genes are TRBV7-8 and TRBJ1-2; tentatively, D is TRBD1 (5 bases). The CDR3 spans 15 residues. Trimming took off 8 bases at V and 3 bases at J, with 19 bases between the two ends. Germline V CDR1 and CDR2: SGHVS, FQNEAQ. The DNA of the CDR3 is TGTGCCAGCTCCATTCGTGGGGGGAGTGACTATGGCTACACCTTC. Translated, it gives CASSIRGGSDYGYTF.

This chain connects TRBV4-1 to TRBJ1-5; no clear D gene. V lost 3 bases and J lost 0, with 6 bases in between. Germline V lookup: CDR1 MGHRA, CDR2 YSYEKL. The CDR3 sequence is 14 residues long. The CDR3: CASSHAVSNQPQHF. The CDR3 nucleotides are TGCGCCAGCAGCCATGCCGTTAGCAATCAGCCCCAGCATTTT.

This clone turned up a few times. V gene TRBV9 combines with J gene TRBJ2-5; D is undetermined. V was shortened by 4 bases and J by 5 bases, with 18 bases between the two germline ends. The germline CDR1 and CDR2 sequences are SGDLS and YYNGEE. The length of the CDR3 is 15 residues. Here the CDR3 reads CASSPSGSLTETQYF. The CDR3 coding sequence is TGTGCCAGCAGCCCCAGTGGCTCCTTGACGGAGACCCAGTACTTC.

This chain joins TRBV28 and TRBJ1-1, with D possibly matching TRBD1 (5 bases). The CDR3 is 15 residues long. V shed 3 bases and J shed 0 bases, with 11 bases lying between them. Germline CDR1 is MDHEN and CDR2 is SYDVKM. The CDR3 is CASSFWRGLNTEAFF. In DNA form, the CDR3 reads TGTGCCAGCAGTTTTTGGAGGGGACTGAACACTGAAGCTTTCTTT.

This rearrangement joins TRBV10-1 to TRBJ1-4, with D perhaps TRBD1 (5 bases). CDR3 size: 16 residues. Germline CDR1 WNHNN, CDR2 SYGVQD (reference sequence). V was shortened by 2 bases and J by 4 bases, with 14 bases between the two germline ends. In nucleotides, the CDR3 is TGCGCCAGCAGTGAGGATTCCGGGACTGATAATGAAAAACTGTTTTTT. It is translated as CASSEDSGTDNEKLFF.

The chain employs TRBV9 and TRBJ2-1; weak D call: TRBD1 (6 bases). V was trimmed by 0 bases and J by 3 bases, leaving 7 bases between them. Germline lookup yields CDR1 SGDLS and CDR2 YYNGEE. The CDR3 is 14 residues long. In DNA, the CDR3 is TGTGCCAGCAGCGTAGAAGGGGGCTACAATGAGCAGTTCTTC. Its translation: CASSVEGGYNEQFF.

The rearrangement joins TRBV5-1 to TRBJ2-1, with 9 bases identical to TRBD2. Trimming at V came to 0 bases and at J to 7 bases, leaving 5 bases not matched to a gene. The CDR3 has 15 residues. In germline, CDR1 is SGHRS, CDR2 YFSETQ. The CDR3 protein is CASSLGGRALNEQFF. The CDR3 bases are TGCGCCAGCAGCTTGGGCGGGAGGGCCCTAAATGAGCAGTTCTTC. Variable domain in full (rest from reference TRBV5-1 and TRBJ2-1): KAGVTQTPRYLIKTRGQQVTLSCSPISGHRSVSWYQQTPGQGLQFLFEYFSETQRNKGNFPGRFSGRQFSNSRSEMNVSTLELGDSALYLCASSLGGRALNEQFFGPGTRLTVL.

This chain links TRBV27 with TRBJ2-3; 10 bases fit TRBD1. The germline gives CDR1 MNHEY, CDR2 SMNVEV (reference sequence). CDR3 length: 17 residues. V gave up 2 bases and J gave up 6 bases; unmatched junction bases: 11. DNA of the CDR3: TGTGCCAGCAGTTTAGTCGGGACAGGGGTAATCGGGGATACGCAGTATTTT. Protein: CASSLVGTGVIGDTQYF.

The chain has TRBV9 and TRBJ2-6, with D possibly being TRBD2 (6 bases). Per germline, CDR1 SGDLS and CDR2 YYNGEE. V shed 2 bases and J shed 0 bases, with 12 bases lying between them. The CDR3 is made up of 17 amino acids. The CDR3 DNA reads as TGTGCCAGCAGCGTCTCGCTAGCGTTCTCTGGGGCCAACGTCCTGACTTTC. Translation gives CASSVSLAFSGANVLTF.

The chain joins TRBV19 to TRBJ2-5; maybe TRBD2 (6 bases). Trimming cost V 3 bases and J 5 bases, with 13 bases left between them. CDR1 and CDR2 from the germline V gene are LNHDA and SQIVND (reference sequence). The CDR3 has 14 residues. The CDR3: CASSIVGGEETQYF. For the CDR3, the DNA is TGTGCCAGTAGTATTGTCGGGGGAGAGGAGACCCAGTACTTC.

The genes are TRBV4-1 and TRBJ1-4; TRBD1 is a possible D gene (6 bases). The V gene lost 1 base and the J gene lost 8 bases, with 8 bases spanning the gap. Germline CDR1 MGHRA, CDR2 YSYEKL. The CDR3 totals 13 residues. As DNA, the CDR3 is TGCGCCAGCAGCCAAGGCACAGGGGAAAAACTGTTTTTT. This gives the protein CASSQGTGEKLFF.

The count of this clone is one. The gene calls are TRBV13 and TRBJ1-3, with 8 bases that match TRBD1. The length of the CDR3 is 17 residues. Germline V gene lookup returns CDR1 PRHDT and CDR2 FYEKMQ (reference sequence). Trimming removed 1 base from V and 0 bases from J; junction bases left unmatched: 5. CDR3 coding DNA: TGTGCCAGCAGCTTAGCTCGGACAGGGCTCTCTGGAAACACCATATATTTT. Its translation is CASSLARTGLSGNTIYF.

The V call is TRBV5-6, the J call TRBJ1-2; D is undetermined. The V end was cut by 4 bases, the J end by 6 bases, with 10 bases between. CDR3 length: 12 amino acids. Germline values: CDR1 SGHDT, CDR2 YYEEEE. The chain's CDR3 is CASSRLMDGYTF. In nucleotides, the CDR3 is TGTGCCAGCAGCCGGCTGATGGATGGCTACACCTTC.

The chain recombines TRBV6-5 with TRBJ2-7, with 8 positions matching TRBD1. CDR3 length: 15 residues. J gave up 9 bases and V 5 bases, and 15 bases lay outside the gene matches. The germline gives CDR1 MNHEY, CDR2 SVGAGI. CDR3 sequence reads: CASSTGTGSRFVQYF. CDR3 in DNA: TGTGCCAGCAGTACCGGGACAGGCTCACGGTTCGTGCAGTACTTC.

The chain recombines TRBV5-4 with TRBJ2-6; maybe TRBD1 (5 bases). The germline V gene encodes CDR1 SGHNT and CDR2 YYREEE (reference sequence). Between the trimmed V and J ends, which lost 0 bases and 0 bases, there was a span of 10 bases. The CDR3 has 17 residues. In DNA form, the CDR3 reads TGTGCCAGCAGCTTGGAAGGGGTCAGCTCTGGGGCCAACGTCCTGACTTTC. It encodes CASSLEGVSSGANVLTF.

V is TRBV4-1 and J is TRBJ1-5; 8 positions agree with TRBD1. The V gene end was trimmed by 1 base and the J gene end by 6 bases; junction bases not matched to a gene: 11. Germline CDR1 MGHRA, CDR2 YSYEKL. This CDR3 has 17 residues. CDR3 amino acids: CASSQGFGRGLGQPQHF. Written as DNA, the CDR3 is TGCGCCAGCAGCCAAGGATTCGGCAGGGGGCTAGGTCAGCCCCAGCATTTT.

The chain is built from TRBV11-2 and TRBJ2-1; 12 bases agree with TRBD2. Germline V gives CDR1 SGHAT, CDR2 FQNNGV. J was trimmed by 4 bases and V by 2 bases; bases with no gene match: 6. The CDR3 extends over 17 amino acids. CDR3 nucleotides: TGTGCCAGCAGCTTAAGACTAGCGGGAGAGTTTTACAATGAGCAGTTCTTC. Translation: CASSLRLAGEFYNEQFF.

The V call is TRBV19, the J call TRBJ2-1; D is perhaps TRBD2 (5 bases). This CDR3 region has 15 residues. Germline values: CDR1 LNHDA, CDR2 SQIVND (reference sequence). Trimming left V 3 bases short and J 0 bases short, with 9 bases between. Here the CDR3 reads CASSISANSYNEQFF. The CDR3 bases are TGTGCCAGTAGTATTAGCGCCAACTCCTACAATGAGCAGTTCTTC.

V gene TRBV19 combines with J gene TRBJ2-2, with 9 bases fitting TRBD1. The CDR3 length is 15 residues. J was trimmed by 6 bases and V by 8 bases; bases with no gene match: 10. Germline V gives CDR1 LNHDA, CDR2 SQIVND (reference sequence). The CDR3 region has the DNA TGTGCCAGTGCGATTCAGGACAGGGGTTCCGGGGAGCTGTTTTTT. Translation gives CASAIQDRGSGELFF.

The gene calls are TRBV13 and TRBJ2-2, with 8 bases that match TRBD2. The ends lost 0 bases at V and 7 bases at J; junction bases unmatched: 1. The CDR3 totals 14 residues. Germline V lookup: CDR1 PRHDT, CDR2 FYEKMQ (reference sequence). This CDR3 is CASSLGTSVGELFF. DNA for the CDR3: TGTGCCAGCAGCTTAGGGACTAGCGTCGGGGAGCTGTTTTTT. The entire variable domain, with the rest obtained from reference TRBV13 and TRBJ2-2, is as follows: AAGVIQSPRHLIKEKRETATLKCYPIPRHDTVYWYQQGPGQDPQFLISFYEKMQSDKGSIPDRFSAQQFSDYHSELNMSSLELGDSALYFCASSLGTSVGELFFGEGSRLTVL.

The chain links TRBV19 to TRBJ2-7, with 7 positions matching TRBD2. Germline values: CDR1 LNHDA, CDR2 SQIVND (reference sequence). CDR3 length: 15 residues. V lost 1 base and J lost 0; bases outside the gene matches: 3. CDR3: CASSIALAVSYEQYF. In DNA, the CDR3 is TGTGCCAGTAGTATAGCCCTAGCGGTCTCCTACGAGCAGTACTTC. The whole variable domain, remainder taken from reference TRBV19 and TRBJ2-7, is DGGITQSPKYLFRKEGQNVTLSCEQNLNHDAMYWYRQDPGQGLRLIYYSQIVNDFQKGDIAEGYSVSREKKESFPLTVTSAQKNPTAFYLCASSIALAVSYEQYFGPGTRLTVT.